This T cell receptor (beta chain) was observed in a study of beta chain features in type 1 diabetes. Whole-study results and caveats: Shorter TCRB CDR3s, moderately but significantly so, marked every one of the four CD4+ subsets in Type 1 diabetes patients.

In the case of this clone: Its specificity is not known.

Every bit of the isolated RNA underwent reverse transcription, so sequencing read expressed TCRB transcripts. Clones were read by immunoSEQ multiplex PCR, and TCRdb kept only the in-frame ones, dropping some. The sample shows 500,000 to 650,000 clones, around 11% of them seen only once. After removal of 1 base from V and 5 bases from J, the junction contained 4 bases not matched to a gene. This CDR3 spans 14 amino acids. Germline V gives CDR1 SGHTA, CDR2 FQGNSA. The chain couples TRBV7-2 to TRBJ2-7; 8 bases agree with TRBD1. Specimen: naive CD4+ T cells from blood. The receptor comes from a man aged 30-40 years with type 1 diabetes. CDR3 bases: TGTGCCAGCAGCTTAGTGCAGGGGGCCCACGAGCAGTACTTC. Amino acid sequence: CASSLVQGAHEQYF.